Listed below are T cell receptor beta chains from one sample, sequenced in a study of glioma-infiltrating T cells after dendritic cell vaccination. The data were produced by immunoSEQ multiplex PCR, yet TCRdb's version contains in-frame clones alone and is incomplete. The sample includes roughly 47,000 clones, about 85% of them seen just once. The sample consisted of blood, taken before dendritic cell vaccination. These receptors all come from a human donor with glioblastoma. The CDR3 runs from the conserved cysteine through the conserved F or W. Fields, in order: clone size, D gene, V gene, J gene, CDR3 protein, CDR3 DNA. The D gene is left open where the match is weak. The size field is filled for only some rows; it gives once, few, many or a size class.

>.|.|TRBV29-1|TRBJ1-2
CSVEGQDTAPGYTF
TGCAGCGTTGAAGGTCAGGACACCGCTCCTGGCTACACCTTC
>.|.|TRBV2|TRBJ2-3
CARVDPGLPHTDTQYF
TGTGCCAGAGTTGATCCGGGACTTCCGCACACAGATACGCAGTATTTT
>.|.|TRBV27|TRBJ1-3
CASSTGLGGNTIYF
TGTGCCAGCAGTACAGGGTTAGGTGGAAACACCATATATTTT
>.|.|TRBV4-3|TRBJ2-1
CASSQAGVGEQFF
TGCGCCAGCAGCCAAGCGGGAGTTGGTGAGCAGTTCTTC
>.|.|TRBV4-3|TRBJ1-1
CASSQDPSRGNTEAFF
TGCGCCAGCAGCCAAGATCCCAGTCGCGGGAACACTGAAGCTTTCTTT
>.|.|TRBV5-1|TRBJ2-7
CASSLGVQGAGAGEQYF
TGCGCCAGCAGCTTGGGGGTCCAGGGAGCGGGCGCCGGCGAGCAGTACTTC
>.|TRBD2|TRBV5-4|TRBJ2-7
CASSLRGGVEQYF
TGTGCCAGCAGCTTGCGGGGGGGCGTCGAGCAGTACTTC
>.|.|TRBV11-3|TRBJ1-2
CASSSDPGDYGYTF
TGTGCCAGCAGCTCCGATCCAGGGGACTATGGCTACACCTTC
>few|.|TRBV7-9|TRBJ2-5
CASSHTGGGKETQYF
TGTGCCAGCAGCCACACAGGGGGAGGGAAAGAGACCCAGTACTTC
>.|.|TRBV4-3|TRBJ1-2
CASSSDTTGYGYTF
TGCGCCAGCAGCTCGGACACTACCGGGTATGGCTACACCTTC
>.|TRBD1|TRBV29-1|TRBJ1-1
CSVEPRQGRTEAFF
TGCAGCGTTGAGCCCCGACAGGGTCGAACTGAAGCTTTCTTT
>.|TRBD2|TRBV2|TRBJ2-5
CASRRLAGKQETQYF
TGTGCCAGCAGACGACTAGCGGGTAAACAAGAGACCCAGTACTTC
>.|.|TRBV27|TRBJ2-2
CASSSTANTGELFF
TGTGCCAGCAGTTCGACAGCTAACACCGGGGAGCTGTTTTTT
>.|TRBD2|TRBV6-4|TRBJ2-3
CASSATSGRGTDTQYF
TGTGCCAGCAGTGCGACTAGCGGGAGGGGCACAGATACGCAGTATTTT
>.|.|TRBV5-1|TRBJ1-1
CASSSEGFTNTEAFF
TGCGCCAGCAGCTCGGAGGGATTCACAAACACTGAAGCTTTCTTT
>.|TRBD2|TRBV4-2|TRBJ2-7
CASSQDRGGLAEATHEQYF
TGTGCCAGCAGCCAAGACCGGGGGGGACTAGCGGAAGCGACCCACGAGCAGTACTTC
>.|.|TRBV5-1|TRBJ2-7
CASSSKQISSYEQYF
TGCGCCAGCAGCTCCAAACAGATAAGCTCCTACGAGCAGTACTTC
>once|.|TRBV5-1|TRBJ1-1
CASSLVQAGDTEAFF
TGCGCCAGCAGCTTGGTCCAGGCGGGGGACACTGAAGCTTTCTTT
>.|.|TRBV13|TRBJ1-4
CASSLGRDGEKLFF
TGTGCCAGCAGCCTAGGACGAGACGGGGAAAAACTGTTTTTT
>.|.|TRBV13|TRBJ2-7
CASSLPGLRGNEQYF
TGTGCCAGCAGCCTCCCCGGCCTCCGCGGGAACGAGCAGTACTTC
>once|TRBD2|TRBV30|TRBJ2-3
CAWSGLAATTQYF
TGTGCCTGGAGCGGACTAGCGGCAACTACGCAGTATTTT
>.|.|TRBV2|TRBJ1-3
CASSGIGGGNTIYF
TGTGCCAGCAGTGGAATCGGGGGGGGAAACACCATATATTTT
>.|.|TRBV21-1|TRBJ2-7
CASSPGNTYEQYF
TGTGCCAGCAGCCCCGGGAACACCTACGAGCAGTACTTC
>few|TRBD2|TRBV7-2|TRBJ2-1
CASSLAREYNEQFF
TGTGCCAGCAGCTTAGCGCGGGAGTACAATGAGCAGTTCTTC
>.|.|TRBV7-8|TRBJ1-6
CASTTNGGTYNSPLHF
TGTGCCAGCACCACCAACGGGGGGACCTATAATTCACCCCTCCACTTT
>.|TRBD1|TRBV10-1|TRBJ1-2
CASSTGVPNYGYTF
TGCGCCAGCAGTACAGGGGTTCCTAACTATGGCTACACCTTC
>.|TRBD1|TRBV7-8|TRBJ1-5
CASSRDRVQPQHF
TGTGCCAGCAGTAGGGACAGGGTACAGCCCCAGCATTTT
>.|.|TRBV2|TRBJ1-1
CATSRDMNTEAFF
TGTGCCACCAGCAGGGACATGAACACTGAAGCTTTCTTT
>.|.|TRBV5-4|TRBJ1-1
CASSSPDLNTEAFF
TGTGCCAGCAGCTCCCCAGATCTGAACACTGAAGCTTTCTTT
>.|TRBD1|TRBV18|TRBJ2-2
CASSLGQRNTGELFF
TGTGCCAGCTCACTGGGACAGCGGAACACCGGGGAGCTGTTTTTT
>.|TRBD2|TRBV5-1|TRBJ2-7
CASSSTGGSLEQYF
TGCGCCAGCAGCTCAACCGGGGGGTCCTTGGAGCAGTACTTC
>.|.|TRBV7-2|TRBJ2-7
CASSPRGIYEQYF
TGTGCCAGCAGTCCGCGAGGAATCTACGAGCAGTACTTC
>.|.|TRBV6-4|TRBJ2-3
CASSDYLGGAQYF
TGTGCCAGCAGTGACTATTTAGGCGGGGCGCAGTATTTT
>.|TRBD2|TRBV9|TRBJ2-1
CASSFSGATYNEQFF
TGTGCCAGCAGCTTTAGCGGGGCCACCTACAATGAGCAGTTCTTC
>.|.|TRBV19|TRBJ1-1
CASSIAAVKNTEAFF
TGTGCCAGTAGTATAGCTGCGGTGAAGAACACTGAAGCTTTCTTT
>.|.|TRBV5-5|TRBJ1-3
CASSPGGGFGNTIYF
TGTGCCAGCAGCCCGGGTGGGGGGTTTGGAAACACCATATATTTT
>.|.|TRBV27|TRBJ1-5
CASSLERGSGQPQHF
TGTGCCAGCAGTTTAGAAAGGGGAAGTGGTCAGCCCCAGCATTTT
>few|.|TRBV18|TRBJ2-1
CASSPGVVNEQFF
TGTGCCAGCTCGCCAGGAGTAGTCAATGAGCAGTTCTTC
>.|.|TRBV6-1|TRBJ2-3
CASRSADTQYF
TGTGCCAGCAGATCGGCAGATACGCAGTATTTT
>.|TRBD1|TRBV5-1|TRBJ1-6
CASSEDRQDTLHF
TGCGCCAGCAGCGAGGACAGGCAAGACACCCTCCACTTT
>.|.|TRBV5-1|TRBJ1-2
CASSLEGHYSYYGYTF
TGCGCCAGCAGCTTGGAAGGACACTACTCCTACTATGGCTACACCTTC
>.|.|TRBV6-5|TRBJ2-7
CASSRAYEQYF
TGTGCCAGCAGCCGCGCCTACGAGCAGTACTTC